The 16 T cell receptor beta chains presented below share a single source sample, sequenced in a study of T cell repertoires in cytomegalovirus infection. A single record per CDR3 protein comes from TCRdb applying MiXCR to the reads. The sample carries under 850,000 distinct CDR3 sequences, 35% to 45% recorded once. Sequenced input: PBMCs. The source is a human donor in good health (CMV status not recorded). Some clones in this sample may be carry-over from other donors' samples.

The chain has TRBV28 and TRBJ1-2; 9 positions agree with TRBD1. The CDR3 covers 13 residues. V was clipped by 5 bases and J by 8 bases; unmatched bases: 6. Per germline, CDR1 MDHEN and CDR2 SYDVKM. The CDR3 DNA follows: TGTGCCAGCAGTCCACAGGGGGCGGAAGGCTACACCTTC. Translation: CASSPQGAEGYTF.

The chain recombines TRBV11-1 with TRBJ2-3; D is undetermined. V lost 0 bases and J 0 bases, leaving 10 bases between the germline ends. The V gene's germline CDR1 is SGHAT and CDR2 FQDESV (reference sequence). CDR3 length: 16 amino acids. Here the CDR3 DNA reads TGTGCCAGCAGCTTAGCGCCAATGCGGAGCACAGATACGCAGTATTTT. This encodes CASSLAPMRSTDTQYF.

With regard to this clonotype: No conserved phenylalanine or tryptophan ends this CDR3, so it is likely a read error. This chain uses TRBV7-2 with TRBJ2-5; TRBD1 aligns across 12 bases. The V gene's germline CDR1 is SGHTA and CDR2 FQGNSA. Unmatched junction bases numbered 5, after V lost 2 bases and J lost 4 bases. This CDR3 is 16 amino acids long. In DNA, the CDR3 is TGTGCCAGCAGCTTATCCGGGACAGGGGGCAGAGAGACCCAGTACTTA. As protein: CASSLSGTGGRETQYL.

This clonotype was counted between two and nine times. CDR3 bases: TGTGCCAGCAGCCCCCCCCAGACAGTCCCGGGTACGCAGTATTTT. Its translation is CASSPPQTVPGTQYF. The rearrangement links TRBV7-3 to TRBJ2-3, with D perhaps TRBD1 (5 bases). Per the germline V gene, CDR1 is SGHTA and CDR2 is FQGTGA. The CDR3 covers 15 residues. Trimming removed 5 bases from V and 8 bases from J, with 20 bases in between.

This clonotype has more than one count but fewer than ten. The CDR3 region is CASSWTSGQNTEAFF. The CDR3 region has the DNA TGTGCCAGCAGCTGGACTTCGGGACAGAACACTGAAGCTTTCTTT. This rearrangement joins TRBV7-9 to TRBJ1-1; tentative D call: TRBD1 (6 bases). The CDR3 sequence is 15 residues long. Per germline, CDR1 SEHNR and CDR2 FQNEAQ (reference sequence). V was shortened by 4 bases and J by 1 base, with 13 bases between the two germline ends.

The chain recombines TRBV28 with TRBJ1-1, with D perhaps matching TRBD1 (6 bases). Deletions cut 6 bases from V and 3 bases from J, with 20 bases between. This CDR3 is built from 16 residues. Per germline, CDR1 MDHEN and CDR2 SYDVKM. The CDR3 bases are TGTGCCAGCAGAGAAGTAAAACAGGGATTTCACACTGAAGCTTTCTTT. It specifies CASREVKQGFHTEAFF.

Regarding this clonotype: At one boundary the junction diverges from the germline segment, which might be a read error. The gene calls are TRBV19 and TRBJ1-2, with D unclear. In germline, CDR1 is LNHDA, CDR2 SQIVND (reference sequence). CDR3 size: 14 residues. The CDR3 protein is CAISIGSPGYGYTF. The CDR3 bases are TGTGCCATTAGTATAGGATCACCGGGGTATGGCTACACCTTC.

This clonotype was seen at least ten times. The J gene is TRBJ1-6, the V gene TRBV28; TRBD1 agrees at 8 bases. J was trimmed by 9 bases and V by 6 bases; bases with no gene match: 10. CDR1 MDHEN and CDR2 SYDVKM come from the germline V gene. The CDR3 has 15 residues. The CDR3 is CASSSSGQGVSPLHF. CDR3 DNA: TGTGCCAGCAGCTCAAGCGGACAGGGAGTTTCACCCCTCCACTTT.

The chain is built from TRBV4-1 and TRBJ1-2; tentative D call: TRBD1 (5 bases). The germline V gene has CDR1 MGHRA and CDR2 YSYEKL. This CDR3 contains 15 residues. V lost 0 bases to trimming and J lost 0 bases, with 8 bases between them. CDR3 protein: CASSQDSGPNYGYTF. CDR3 nucleotides: TGCGCCAGCAGCCAAGATTCAGGGCCTAACTATGGCTACACCTTC.

This clonotype was counted only a few times. This rearrangement joins TRBV24-1 to TRBJ1-2, with a possible D match to TRBD1 (5 bases). Trimming removed 5 bases from V and 7 bases from J, with 13 bases in between. The CDR3 totals 13 residues. Germline CDR1 reads KGHDR; CDR2 reads SFDVKD. This CDR3 reads CATSVPGGSGYTF. In nucleotides, the CDR3 is TGTGCCACCAGTGTTCCTGGGGGTAGTGGCTACACCTTC.

The rearrangement links TRBV7-4 to TRBJ1-6; D is undetermined. Trimming removed 6 bases from V and 7 bases from J, with 10 bases in between. The germline gives CDR1 SGHVT, CDR2 SQSDAQ. This CDR3 has 13 amino acids. As DNA, the CDR3 is TGTGCCAGCAGAAGCCTCACGAATTCACCCCTCCACTTT. Translation: CASRSLTNSPLHF.

This clonotype was detected many times. The CDR3 here is CSLRPTEAFF. In DNA form, the CDR3 reads TGCAGTCTTCGTCCCACTGAAGCTTTCTTT. The chain combines TRBV20-1 with TRBJ1-1; D remains unclear. The CDR3 totals 10 residues. The ends were cut back, 8 bases at V and 4 bases at J, with 8 bases in the middle. Germline V CDR1 and CDR2: DFQATT, SNEGSKA (reference sequence).

Only one count was recorded for this clonotype. A much larger clone lies a single base off, so this may be a read error. The chain links TRBV7-2 to TRBJ2-1; TRBD1 agrees at 7 bases. V dropped 5 bases and J dropped 7; count of bases not matched to a gene: 8. Germline CDR1 is SGHTA and CDR2 is FQGNSA. CDR3 length: 14 amino acids. For the CDR3, the DNA is TGTGCCAGCAGCAGACGACAGGGTATTAATGAGCAGTTCTTC. This encodes CASSRRQGINEQFF.

This clonotype was detected only a few times. V is TRBV19 and J is TRBJ1-1; D ambiguous. Germline CDR1 LNHDA, CDR2 SQIVND (reference sequence). Between the trimmed V and J ends, which lost 6 bases and 1 base, there was a span of 21 bases. This CDR3 comprises 17 residues. The CDR3 DNA reads as TGTGCCAGTAGGGTGCGACCACACGGCCTCGCGAACACTGAAGCTTTCTTT. Encoded protein: CASRVRPHGLANTEAFF.

The chain combines TRBV10-3 with TRBJ2-3, with 11 nucleotides matching TRBD2. This CDR3 is 17 amino acids long. The V gene end was trimmed by 4 bases and the J gene end by 4 bases; junction bases not matched to a gene: 10. The germline gives CDR1 ENHRY, CDR2 SYGVKD. The CDR3 sequence: CAISGSPSGRNADTQYF. In nucleotides, the CDR3 is TGTGCCATCAGTGGGTCTCCTAGCGGGAGGAACGCAGATACGCAGTATTTT.

On this clonotype itself: It may be a read error: a sequence one base away is much more abundant. V gene TRBV27 combines with J gene TRBJ2-7; TRBD2 aligns across 11 bases. Germline V gives CDR1 MNHEY, CDR2 SMNVEV (reference sequence). The CDR3 covers 15 residues. Unmatched junction bases numbered 5, after V lost 7 bases and J lost 0 bases. CDR3 in amino acids: CASNPGLAASYEQYF. The DNA of the CDR3 is TGTGCCAGCAACCCGGGACTAGCGGCCTCCTACGAGCAGTACTTC.